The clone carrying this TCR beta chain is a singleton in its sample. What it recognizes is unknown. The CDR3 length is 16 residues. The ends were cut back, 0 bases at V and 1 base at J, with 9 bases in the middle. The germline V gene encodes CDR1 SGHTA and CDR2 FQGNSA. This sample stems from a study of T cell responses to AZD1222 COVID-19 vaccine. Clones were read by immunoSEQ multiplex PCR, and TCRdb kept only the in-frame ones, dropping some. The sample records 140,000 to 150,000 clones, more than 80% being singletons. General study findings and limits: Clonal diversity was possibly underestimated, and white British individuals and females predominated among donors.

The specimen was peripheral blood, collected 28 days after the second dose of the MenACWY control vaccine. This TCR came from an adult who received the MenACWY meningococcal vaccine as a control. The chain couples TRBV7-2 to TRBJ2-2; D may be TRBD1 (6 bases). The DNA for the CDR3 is TGTGCCAGCAGCTTAGCGGACAGCCGGAACACCGGGGAGCTGTTTTTT. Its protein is CASSLADSRNTGELFF.